This TCR beta chain was identified during a study of beta chain features in type 1 diabetes. Study details: Patient and healthy donor groups were alike in age, gender and cell yields.

Study-wide results and limits: Any HLA-type effect on TCRB rearrangement remained unresolved here.

V shed 2 bases and J 3 bases; nucleotides not matched to a gene: 4. The germline gives CDR1 SQVTM, CDR2 ANQGSEA. The CDR3 has 13 residues. Concerning this clone: Antigen specificity is unknown.

Every bit of the isolated RNA underwent reverse transcription, so sequencing read expressed TCRB transcripts. Only in-frame clones appear in the TCRdb table, and some are missing; sequencing was by immunoSEQ multiplex PCR. The sample comprises around 180,000 clones, about an eighth of which are singletons, and 0.5% to 0.75% rests with the top ten. Sorting produced populations that all topped 95% purity. Sequenced sample: central memory CD4+ T cells from blood. The sequence was collected from a woman between 18 and 29 years old in good health. V usage is TRBV29-1 and J usage is TRBJ2-7, with 7 bases identical to TRBD1. The CDR3 DNA reads TGCAGCGTTGAAATCGACAGGGACTACGAGCAGTACTTC. This sequence encodes CSVEIDRDYEQYF.